The 23 T cell receptor beta chains reported below all come from one sample, sequenced in a study of CD8 T cells in Susac syndrome. An input of roughly 0.5 to 1 ug of RNA was subjected to reverse transcription using random hexamers. MiXCR, run by TCRdb on the immunoSEQ multiplex PCR reads, gives a single entry per CDR3 protein. Counted here are 200,000 to 250,000 distinct CDR3 sequences, nearly 97% occurring once; the ten biggest clones make up 0.08% to 0.095%. Sample: CD4+ T cells from PBMCs. These receptors came from a human donor with multiple sclerosis.

In its sample, this clonotype was seen once. V and J are TRBV20-1 and TRBJ1-1; the D gene is possibly TRBD1 (5 bases). With 6 bases removed from V and 2 bases from J, the gap between germline ends came to 16 bases. Germline CDR1 reads DFQATT; CDR2 reads SNEGSKA (reference sequence). The CDR3 covers 14 residues. Written as DNA, the CDR3 is TGCAGTGCCCCGTGGGGCAGAGCAAACACTGAAGCTTTCTTT. This gives the protein CSAPWGRANTEAFF.

The chain has TRBV2 and TRBJ2-7; no reliable D call. The CDR3 consists of 13 residues. V lost 6 bases and J lost 4, with 13 bases in between. Germline V gene sequence: CDR1 SNHLY, CDR2 FYNNEI. The CDR3 DNA sequence: TGTGCCAGCAGCTCGGACGGACCTTACGAGCAGTACTTC. As protein: CASSSDGPYEQYF.

This clonotype was seen once. This chain links TRBV30 with TRBJ2-1; 13 positions agree with TRBD2. The CDR3 is 17 amino acids. The germline V gene has CDR1 GTSNPN and CDR2 SVGIG (reference sequence). V shed 5 bases, J shed 4 bases, and the junction held 11 bases outside the gene matches. DNA of the CDR3: TGTGCCTGGGGCGGGACTAGCGGGAAACAGGTTTACAATGAGCAGTTCTTC. Translation: CAWGGTSGKQVYNEQFF. The full variable domain, in which reference TRBV30 and TRBJ2-1 provide the parts outside the CDR3, is SQTIHQWPATLVQPVGSPLSLECTVEGTSNPNLYWYRQAAGRGLQLLFYSVGIGQISSEVPQNLSASRPQDRQFILSSKKLLLSDSGFYLCAWGGTSGKQVYNEQFFGPGTRLTVL.

This rearrangement joins TRBV9 to TRBJ2-3, with TRBD1 matching over 10 bases. The CDR3 has 15 residues. After removal of 2 bases from V and 4 bases from J, the junction contained 4 bases not matched to a gene. From germline, CDR1 is SGDLS and CDR2 YYNGEE. The CDR3 DNA reads as TGTGCCAGCAGCGTCGGGACAGGGGTTGCAGATACGCAGTATTTT. Residues: CASSVGTGVADTQYF.

This clonotype was seen a single time. This rearrangement joins TRBV3-1 to TRBJ1-1; D might be TRBD1 (6 bases). This CDR3 contains 14 residues. The germline V gene encodes CDR1 LGHDT and CDR2 YNNKEL (reference sequence). Trimming pared 2 bases from V and 1 base from J, leaving 8 bases between. CDR3: CASSQHRENTEAFF. The CDR3 DNA is TGTGCCAGCAGCCAACACAGGGAGAACACTGAAGCTTTCTTT. Supplemented by reference TRBV3-1 and TRBJ1-1, the full variable domain reads DTAVSQTPKYLVTQMGNDKSIKCEQNLGHDTMYWYKQDSKKFLKIMFSYNNKELIINETVPNRFSPKSPDKAHLNLHINSLELGDSAVYFCASSQHRENTEAFFGQGTRLTVV.

This clonotype was found once. V is TRBV30 and J is TRBJ1-1; D not resolved. The CDR3 spans 12 residues. Deletions cut 5 bases from V and 5 bases from J, with 12 bases between. CDR1 is GTSNPN and CDR2 is SVGIG in the germline V gene (reference sequence). The CDR3 DNA follows: TGTGCCTGGGGCCGGAGGGAGACTGAAGCTTTCTTT. Its translation: CAWGRRETEAFF.

The gene calls are TRBV5-1 and TRBJ2-5, with D possibly TRBD2 on 6 matching bases. Germline CDR1 is SGHRS and CDR2 is YFSETQ. The CDR3 length is 16 residues. Trimming pared 0 bases from V and 0 bases from J, leaving 12 bases between. The CDR3 reads CASSLGLAANQETQYF. CDR3 bases: TGCGCCAGCAGCTTGGGGTTAGCGGCTAACCAAGAGACCCAGTACTTC.

The chain combines TRBV3-1 with TRBJ1-1; D remains unclear. Per germline, CDR1 LGHDT and CDR2 YNNKEL (reference sequence). This CDR3 comprises 15 residues. Trimming stripped 0 bases from V and 0 bases from J, with 8 bases between. CDR3 sequence reads: CASSQETVVNTEAFF. The DNA of the CDR3 is TGTGCCAGCAGCCAAGAAACAGTAGTGAACACTGAAGCTTTCTTT.

This clonotype was observed a single time. This chain joins TRBV11-2 and TRBJ1-5, with TRBD1 as a possible D gene (6 bases). V was trimmed by 5 bases and J by 4 bases, leaving 15 bases between them. CDR1 and CDR2 (germline): SGHAT, FQNNGV. This CDR3 has 15 residues. This CDR3 is CASSRTGLLNQPQHF. The DNA for the CDR3 is TGTGCCAGCAGCCGCACAGGGTTGCTAAATCAGCCCCAGCATTTT.

The V gene is TRBV3-1, the J gene TRBJ2-3; TRBD2 agrees at 9 bases. The CDR3 consists of 17 residues. Germline V gene lookup returns CDR1 LGHDT and CDR2 YNNKEL (reference sequence). Losses at the gene ends were 3 bases for V and 0 bases for J; bases not matched to a gene: 7. CDR3 sequence reads: CASSQYLAGPSTDTQYF. CDR3 bases: TGTGCCAGCAGCCAGTATCTAGCGGGACCTAGCACAGATACGCAGTATTTT.

V is TRBV3-1 and J is TRBJ1-2; D uncertain. The CDR3 is made up of 14 amino acids. Germline CDR1 LGHDT, CDR2 YNNKEL (reference sequence). Trimming shortened V by 5 bases and J by 3 bases, and 13 bases separated the two germline ends. CDR3 sequence reads: CASSGLSEDYGYTF. DNA of the CDR3: TGTGCCAGCAGCGGGTTGTCGGAGGACTATGGCTACACCTTC.

The chain combines TRBV29-1 with TRBJ2-7; 7 bases are a match to TRBD1. Germline assignment: CDR1 SQVTM and CDR2 ANQGSEA. This CDR3 comprises 14 residues. J was trimmed by 7 bases and V by 4 bases; bases with no gene match: 13. Here the CDR3 DNA reads TGCAGCGTTGCGGAGTACAGGGGTTGGGGGGAGCAGTACTTC. It specifies CSVAEYRGWGEQYF.

The rearrangement links TRBV19 to TRBJ1-5; weak D call: TRBD1 (5 bases). The germline CDR1 and CDR2 sequences are LNHDA and SQIVND (reference sequence). The CDR3 contains 13 residues. V was cut by 7 bases and J by 1 base, with 8 bases left in between. The CDR3 reads CASNWGSNQPQHF. For the CDR3, the DNA is TGTGCCAGTAACTGGGGCAGCAATCAGCCCCAGCATTTT.

This clonotype was picked up one time. The gene calls are TRBV4-2 and TRBJ2-7; a weak D match, TRBD2 (6 bases). Germline values: CDR1 LGHNA, CDR2 YNFKEQ. The V end lost 1 base, the J end lost 4 bases, and 14 bases lay between the germline ends. The CDR3 runs 15 residues. The CDR3 DNA is TGTGCCAGCAGCCAAGGGACCTTGGGGGGATACGAGCAGTACTTC. This gives the protein CASSQGTLGGYEQYF.

V and J are TRBV20-1 and TRBJ2-7; D is uncertain. The CDR3 length is 11 residues. V was shortened by 0 bases and J by 7 bases, with 7 bases between the two germline ends. The germline CDR1 and CDR2 sequences are DFQATT and SNEGSKA (reference sequence). In nucleotides, the CDR3 is TGCAGTGCTAGAGATTTCGAGGAGCAGTACTTC. The encoded protein is CSARDFEEQYF.

The V gene is TRBV14, the J gene TRBJ1-5; D is ambiguous. This CDR3 spans 13 amino acids. The germline V gene encodes CDR1 SGHDN and CDR2 FVKESK. Trimming removed 3 bases from V and 6 bases from J, with 9 bases in between. The CDR3 coding sequence is TGTGCCAGCAGCCAGCTTGGGAGTCAGCCCCAGCATTTT. This translates into CASSQLGSQPQHF.

The chain uses TRBV2 and TRBJ2-7; D ambiguous. Germline V gene sequence: CDR1 SNHLY, CDR2 FYNNEI. Trimming removed 2 bases at V and 3 bases at J, with 11 bases between. This CDR3 contains 14 residues. CDR3 in DNA: TGTGCCAGCAGTGAAAGGAGTTGGGACTACGAGCAGTACTTC. This gives the protein CASSERSWDYEQYF.

Only one count was recorded for this clonotype. This chain uses TRBV20-1 with TRBJ2-5; TRBD2 agrees at 11 bases. Germline V CDR1 and CDR2: DFQATT, SNEGSKA (reference sequence). The CDR3 has 17 amino acids. Unmatched junction bases numbered 12, after V lost 4 bases and J lost 2 bases. As DNA, the CDR3 is TGCAGTGCTACTCTAGCGGGGGGCTCCATAAATCAAGAGACCCAGTACTTC. Its protein product is CSATLAGGSINQETQYF.

The chain carries TRBV29-1 and TRBJ2-3, with D possibly TRBD1 on 7 matching bases. Trimming took 2 bases from V and 5 from J, leaving 14 bases between them. CDR3 length: 14 residues. The germline V gene encodes CDR1 SQVTM and CDR2 ANQGSEA. In nucleotides, the CDR3 is TGCAGCGTTGAAATAGGGCAGGGGGGAGATACGCAGTATTTT. Translated: CSVEIGQGGDTQYF.

This rearrangement joins TRBV5-1 to TRBJ1-2; TRBD1 aligns across 7 bases. V lost 4 bases, J lost 6 bases, and 12 bases stayed unmatched. CDR1 is SGHRS and CDR2 is YFSETQ in the germline V gene. The CDR3 totals 15 residues. The CDR3 is CASSKRGGGADGYTF. In nucleotides, the CDR3 is TGCGCCAGCAGCAAACGGGGAGGGGGCGCGGATGGCTACACCTTC.

The rearrangement joins TRBV12-5 to TRBJ2-5; perhaps TRBD2 as D (6 bases). The CDR3 contains 14 residues. The V end lost 6 bases, the J end lost 5 bases, and 16 bases lay between the germline ends. CDR1 and CDR2 from the germline V gene are LGHNT and FRNRAP. The CDR3 loop reads CASGRGSRVETQYF. The DNA for the CDR3 is TGTGCTAGTGGCCGGGGGAGCAGGGTTGAGACCCAGTACTTC.

The gene calls are TRBV20-1 and TRBJ2-7; 11 bases are a match to TRBD2. After removal of 3 bases from V and 8 bases from J, the junction contained 6 bases not matched to a gene. This CDR3 has 13 amino acids. Germline V gene sequence: CDR1 DFQATT, CDR2 SNEGSKA (reference sequence). CDR3 residues: CSASQTSGSKQYF. As DNA, the CDR3 is TGCAGTGCTAGTCAAACTAGCGGGAGCAAGCAGTACTTC.

The chain is built from TRBV29-1 and TRBJ2-3; 12 nucleotides line up with TRBD2. Germline CDR1 is SQVTM and CDR2 is ANQGSEA. V dropped 4 bases and J dropped 4; count of bases not matched to a gene: 6. The CDR3 runs to 15 residues. The CDR3 DNA reads TGCAGCGTTGGCCGACTAGCGGGAGCGGCAGATACGCAGTATTTT. The encoded protein is CSVGRLAGAADTQYF.